One sample yielded the 17 T cell receptor beta chains listed below, sequenced in a study of cytomegalovirus exposure and HLA in healthy donors listed by TCRdb under 2017. Libraries were constructed by the immunoSEQ multiplex PCR assay. For the multiplex PCR, a mixture combining 60 forward primers for TCR Vbeta segments and 13 reverse primers for TCR Jbeta segments was used. Imported from immuneACCESS, the table was reduced by TCRdb to in-frame sequences with V and J called. These copies leave out some clones; in studies compared against another copy, an unresolved V gene accounts for under half, and the cause of the remainder is not known. The table for this sample lists around 140,000 clones; around three quarters of them were counted only once. The ten biggest clones cover 2% to 2.5% of the sample. Sample: PBMCs. The receptor source for this set is a woman younger than 30 in good health and CMV-seropositive.

This clone has a single count. The gene calls are TRBV5-1 and TRBJ2-1, with 9 bases aligning to TRBD1. The CDR3 runs to 15 residues. Germline trimming cut 4 bases from V and 8 bases from J; bases unmatched to any gene: 10. Germline assignment: CDR1 SGHRS and CDR2 YFSETQ. This chain's CDR3 is CASSIQTGGRDEQFF. CDR3 coding DNA: TGCGCCAGCAGCATTCAGACAGGGGGTAGGGATGAGCAGTTCTTC.

The chain combines TRBV5-4 with TRBJ1-1, with a weak D call TRBD1 (6 bases). There are 14 residues in the CDR3. V lost 5 bases to trimming and J lost 2 bases, with 13 bases between them. CDR1 and CDR2 (germline): SGHNT, YYREEE (reference sequence). The CDR3 loop is CASSPGEGNTEAFF. CDR3 nucleotide sequence: TGTGCCAGCAGTCCAGGGGAGGGAAACACTGAAGCTTTCTTT.

This clone was seen only a few times. The chain has TRBV7-2 and TRBJ2-5, with 7 nucleotides matching TRBD1. J was trimmed by 2 bases and V by 4 bases; bases with no gene match: 7. Germline V gives CDR1 SGHTA, CDR2 FQGNSA. The CDR3 has 15 residues. In DNA form, the CDR3 reads TGTGCCAGCAGCTCCTCGGGACAGCGGCAAGAGACCCAGTACTTC. It encodes CASSSSGQRQETQYF.

J is TRBJ2-5 and V is TRBV2, with D possibly matching TRBD1 (6 bases). Germline V lookup: CDR1 SNHLY, CDR2 FYNNEI. The CDR3 length is 13 residues. Trimming stripped 8 bases from V and 3 bases from J, with 13 bases between. This chain's CDR3 is CASDSGTKETQYF. The CDR3 DNA follows: TGTGCCAGCGACTCCGGGACAAAAGAGACCCAGTACTTC.

This chain connects TRBV28 to TRBJ2-5; a weak D match, TRBD2 (5 bases). The CDR3 contains 14 residues. V was clipped by 6 bases and J by 2 bases, with 13 bases between them. CDR1 MDHEN and CDR2 SYDVKM come from the germline V gene. CDR3 in amino acids: CASRSGGAQETQYF. The CDR3, as DNA: TGTGCCAGCAGAAGCGGCGGAGCGCAAGAGACCCAGTACTTC. Using reference TRBV28 and TRBJ2-5 for the parts outside the CDR3, the full variable domain is DVKVTQSSRYLVKRTGEKVFLECVQDMDHENMFWYRQDPGLGLRLIYFSYDVKMKEKGDIPEGYSVSREKKERFSLILESASTNQTSMYLCASRSGGAQETQYFGPGTRLLVL.

The chain has TRBV2 and TRBJ2-7, with D tentatively TRBD2 (6 bases). This CDR3 is 15 amino acids long. From germline, CDR1 is SNHLY and CDR2 FYNNEI. The V end was cut by 6 bases, the J end by 5 bases, with 20 bases between. The CDR3: CASSRTGDWFDEQYF. The CDR3 bases are TGTGCCAGCAGCCGAACCGGGGACTGGTTCGACGAGCAGTACTTC.

The rearrangement joins TRBV9 to TRBJ1-1; D is possibly TRBD1 (5 bases). Germline-derived CDR1 and CDR2 are SGDLS and YYNGEE. This CDR3 has 14 residues. Trimming cost V 0 bases and J 4 bases, with 10 bases left between them. DNA of the CDR3: TGTGCCAGCAGCGTAGCGGGCCAGGGCACTGAAGCTTTCTTT. It is translated as CASSVAGQGTEAFF.

This chain connects TRBV18 to TRBJ1-1; 9 bases agree with TRBD1. Germline V CDR1 and CDR2: KGHSH, LQKENI. The CDR3 covers 13 residues. J gave up 7 bases and V 3 bases, and 3 bases lay outside the gene matches. CDR3 residues: CASSPRQGDEAFF. DNA of the CDR3: TGTGCCAGCTCACCTCGACAGGGGGATGAAGCTTTCTTT.

J is TRBJ2-5 and V is TRBV10-1; perhaps TRBD2 as D (5 bases). CDR1 is WNHNN and CDR2 is SYGVQD in the germline V gene (reference sequence). V was shortened by 3 bases and J by 8 bases, with 16 bases between the two germline ends. This CDR3 is 14 amino acids long. CDR3 sequence: CASSETTTRSTQYF. The DNA of the CDR3 is TGCGCCAGCAGTGAAACGACTACTCGGAGTACCCAGTACTTC.

V usage is TRBV5-1 and J usage is TRBJ1-3; TRBD1 might be the D (6 bases). V gave up 2 bases and J gave up 8 bases, with 11 bases separating them. Germline lookup yields CDR1 SGHRS and CDR2 YFSETQ. The CDR3 has 13 residues. Here the CDR3 reads CASSFSGDDTIYF. In DNA, the CDR3 is TGCGCCAGCAGCTTCTCAGGGGACGACACCATATATTTT.

The rearrangement uses TRBV11-2 and TRBJ2-7, with D possibly being TRBD2 (5 bases). The V gene lost 2 bases and the J gene lost 4 bases, with 12 bases spanning the gap. This CDR3 is built from 14 residues. Germline V gives CDR1 SGHAT, CDR2 FQNNGV. CDR3 protein: CASSLPGVRYEQYF. Written as DNA, the CDR3 is TGTGCCAGCAGCTTACCCGGGGTCCGGTACGAGCAGTACTTC.

The rearrangement uses TRBV19 and TRBJ1-5; perhaps TRBD1 as D (6 bases). V was cut by 4 bases and J by 7 bases, with 14 bases left in between. CDR3 length: 14 residues. Germline assignment: CDR1 LNHDA and CDR2 SQIVND (reference sequence). The CDR3 DNA reads as TGTGCCAGTAGTAAGTGGTCAGGGGACCAGCCCCAGCATTTT. This translates into CASSKWSGDQPQHF. Together with reference TRBV19 and TRBJ1-5, the CDR3 gives the full variable domain: DGGITQSPKYLFRKEGQNVTLSCEQNLNHDAMYWYRQDPGQGLRLIYYSQIVNDFQKGDIAEGYSVSREKKESFPLTVTSAQKNPTAFYLCASSKWSGDQPQHFGDGTRLSIL.

The count of this clone is one. The chain carries TRBV7-8 and TRBJ2-7; 8 nucleotides align to TRBD1. The ends lost 5 bases at V and 3 bases at J; junction bases unmatched: 6. This CDR3 has 14 amino acids. The germline V gene encodes CDR1 SGHVS and CDR2 FQNEAQ. The CDR3 DNA is TGTGCCAGCAGCCCGGACAGGGCCGGCTACGAGCAGTACTTC. Translated, it gives CASSPDRAGYEQYF.

This rearrangement joins TRBV6-5 to TRBJ2-7, with 7 bases fitting TRBD2. Unmatched junction bases numbered 10, after V lost 6 bases and J lost 5 bases. CDR3 size: 14 residues. Germline-derived CDR1 and CDR2 are MNHEY and SVGAGI. The CDR3 DNA follows: TGTGCCAGCAGCCCGGGGGAGGGCGGCAACGAGCAGTACTTC. Its translation: CASSPGEGGNEQYF.

The chain combines TRBV4-1 with TRBJ1-2, with a possible D match to TRBD1 (5 bases). The CDR3 length is 15 residues. Germline CDR1 MGHRA, CDR2 YSYEKL. Trimming removed 0 bases from V and 9 bases from J, with 17 bases in between. The CDR3 is CASSQDLQGLSRYTF. The CDR3 nucleotides read TGCGCCAGCAGCCAAGATTTGCAGGGACTGAGTCGCTACACCTTC.

The V gene is TRBV7-6, the J gene TRBJ1-4; D is possibly TRBD1 (6 bases). CDR3 length equals 15 residues. Trimming removed 2 bases from V and 0 bases from J, with 7 bases in between. Germline V gene lookup returns CDR1 SGHVS and CDR2 FNYEAQ. This CDR3 is CASSLSGATNEKLFF. The CDR3 DNA is TGTGCCAGCAGCTTATCAGGGGCAACTAATGAAAAACTGTTTTTT.

The rearrangement links TRBV28 to TRBJ2-2, with D maybe TRBD1 (6 bases). V was shortened by 6 bases and J by 1 base, with 9 bases between the two germline ends. The germline V gene has CDR1 MDHEN and CDR2 SYDVKM. The CDR3 contains 14 residues. CDR3 sequence (DNA): TGTGCCAGCAGGGGGGCAAAGAACACCGGGGAGCTGTTTTTT. This gives the protein CASRGAKNTGELFF.